This T cell receptor (beta chain) derives from a study of blood T cell repertoires in COVID-19. On the study more broadly: Whether acute or convalescent, the COVID-19 samples came from the United States, Italy and Spain. PBMCs, B-cell-depleted T cells, or T cells provided the cDNA or gDNA that made up the material.

CDR3 length: 17 residues. Germline V gene sequence: CDR1 MGHRA, CDR2 YSYEKL. Trimming cost V 1 base and J 0 bases, with 14 bases left between them. Under the authors' procedure: Using reference gene primer amplification, nucleated cell counts were estimated. The data were produced by immunoSEQ multiplex PCR, yet TCRdb's version contains in-frame clones alone and is incomplete. V, J and clone size are those of that table, while D and trimming were read from the DNA. The sample lists roughly 200,000 clones; around 87% were seen once. The chain employs TRBV4-1 and TRBJ2-3; D may be TRBD2 (6 bases). This receptor was taken from a man aged 55 to 69 with acute or convalescent COVID-19. Sequencing was performed on peripheral blood. The CDR3 DNA reads as TGCGCCAGCAGCCAAGGGGTAGGAGGGGCAAGCACAGATACGCAGTATTTT. It yields the protein CASSQGVGGASTDTQYF.